This T cell receptor (beta chain) was sequenced during a study of beta chain features in type 1 diabetes. Study-wide points: Using cDNA template may skew counts toward highly expressing activated cells. It was possible that PCR favored shorter templates, equally so in patients and controls. TCRB CDR3 length was moderately but significantly reduced in all four CD4+ subsets of Type 1 diabetes patients. Among type 1 diabetes patients, VDJ junctions had fewer insertions and more deletions.

Naive, central memory, regulatory and stem cell-like memory cells within the CD4+ compartment were sorted using CD45RO/CCR7/CD25/CD127/CD95/CD27. With V trimmed by 6 bases and J by 7 bases, 2 bases remained unmatched. The CDR3 consists of 11 residues. Per the germline V gene, CDR1 is SNHLY and CDR2 is FYNNEI. All of the isolated RNA was reverse transcribed, so expressed TCRB transcripts were sequenced. Repertoires were generated with immunoSEQ multiplex PCR, while TCRdb's copy carries only in-frame clones and drops some. The sample shows about 160,000 clones, 6.5% to 10% of them seen only once. This clone appeared a few times. The target antigen is unknown.

Sequencing was performed on central memory CD4+ T cells from blood. V gene TRBV2 combines with J gene TRBJ1-1; TRBD1 aligns across 7 bases. The receptor's source is a young woman with type 1 diabetes. The CDR3: CASRRQGEAFF. CDR3 DNA sequence: TGTGCCAGCAGGAGACAGGGTGAAGCTTTCTTT. The full variable domain, its missing parts supplied by reference TRBV2 and TRBJ1-1, is EPEVTQTPSHQVTQMGQEVILRCVPISNHLYFYWYRQILGQKVEFLVSFYNNEISEKSEIFDDQFSVERPDGSNFTLKIRSTKLEDSAMYFCASRRQGEAFFGQGTRLTVV.